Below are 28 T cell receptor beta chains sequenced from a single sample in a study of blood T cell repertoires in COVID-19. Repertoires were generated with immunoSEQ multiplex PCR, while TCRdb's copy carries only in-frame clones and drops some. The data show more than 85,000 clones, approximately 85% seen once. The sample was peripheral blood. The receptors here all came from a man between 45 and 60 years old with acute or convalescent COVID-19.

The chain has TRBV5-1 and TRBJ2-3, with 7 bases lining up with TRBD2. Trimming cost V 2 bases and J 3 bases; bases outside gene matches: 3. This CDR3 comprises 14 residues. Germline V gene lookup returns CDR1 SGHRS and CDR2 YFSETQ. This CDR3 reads CASSFGRGTDTQYF. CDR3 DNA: TGCGCCAGCAGCTTTGGGCGGGGGACAGATACGCAGTATTTT.

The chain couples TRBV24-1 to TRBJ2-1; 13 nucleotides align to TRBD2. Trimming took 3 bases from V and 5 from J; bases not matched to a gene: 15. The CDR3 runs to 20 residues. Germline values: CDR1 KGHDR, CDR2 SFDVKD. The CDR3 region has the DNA TGTGCCACCAGTGATACCGGGACTAGCGGGACCGCCTGGTCCGACAATGAGCAGTTCTTC. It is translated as CATSDTGTSGTAWSDNEQFF.

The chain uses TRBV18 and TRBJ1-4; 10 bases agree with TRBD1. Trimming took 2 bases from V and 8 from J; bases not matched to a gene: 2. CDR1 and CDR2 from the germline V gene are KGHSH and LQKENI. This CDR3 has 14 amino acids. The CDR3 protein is CASSPGTGEEKLFF. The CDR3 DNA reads TGTGCCAGCTCACCAGGGACAGGGGAGGAAAAACTGTTTTTT.

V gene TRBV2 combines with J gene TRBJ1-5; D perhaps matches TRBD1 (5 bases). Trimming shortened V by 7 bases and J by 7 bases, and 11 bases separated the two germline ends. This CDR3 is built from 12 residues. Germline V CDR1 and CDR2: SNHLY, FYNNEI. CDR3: CASTGGSQPQHF. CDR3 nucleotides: TGTGCCAGCACGGGGGGGAGCCAGCCCCAGCATTTT.

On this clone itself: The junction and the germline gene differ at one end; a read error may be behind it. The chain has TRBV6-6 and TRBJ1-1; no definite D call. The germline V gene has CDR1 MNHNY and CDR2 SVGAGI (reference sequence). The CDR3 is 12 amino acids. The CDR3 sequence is CASSYSPERAFF. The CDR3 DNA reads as TGTGCCAGCAGCTACTCTCCAGAGAGGGCTTTCTTT.

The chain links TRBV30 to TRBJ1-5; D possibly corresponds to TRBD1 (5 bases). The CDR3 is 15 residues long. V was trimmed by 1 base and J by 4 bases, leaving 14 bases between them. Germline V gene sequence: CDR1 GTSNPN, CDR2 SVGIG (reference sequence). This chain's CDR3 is CAWSGGVGENQPQHF. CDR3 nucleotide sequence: TGTGCCTGGAGTGGGGGGGTTGGGGAAAATCAGCCCCAGCATTTT.

The CDR3 bases are TGTGCCAGCAGTTTCAGCGGGGGAACATACGAGCAGTACTTC. Encoded protein: CASSFSGGTYEQYF. This chain links TRBV28 with TRBJ2-7; TRBD2 aligns across 8 bases. The V segment lost 3 bases and the J segment 4 bases; nucleotides outside the gene matches: 5. Germline V CDR1 and CDR2: MDHEN, SYDVKM. This CDR3 has 14 amino acids.

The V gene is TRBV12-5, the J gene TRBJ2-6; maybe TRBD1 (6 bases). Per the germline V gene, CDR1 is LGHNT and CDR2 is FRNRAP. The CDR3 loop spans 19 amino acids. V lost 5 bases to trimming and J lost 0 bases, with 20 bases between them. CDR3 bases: TGTGCTAGTGGTGATAAGCCGGGACACCTTTCCTCTGGGGCCAACGTCCTGACTTTC. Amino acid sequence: CASGDKPGHLSSGANVLTF.

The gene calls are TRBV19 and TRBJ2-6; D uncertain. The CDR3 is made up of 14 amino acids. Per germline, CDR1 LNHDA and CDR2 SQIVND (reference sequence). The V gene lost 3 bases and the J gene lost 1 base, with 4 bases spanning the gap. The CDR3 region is CASSIASGANVLTF. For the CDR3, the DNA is TGTGCCAGTAGTATTGCGTCTGGGGCCAACGTCCTGACTTTC. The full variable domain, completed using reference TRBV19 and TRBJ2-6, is DGGITQSPKYLFRKEGQNVTLSCEQNLNHDAMYWYRQDPGQGLRLIYYSQIVNDFQKGDIAEGYSVSREKKESFPLTVTSAQKNPTAFYLCASSIASGANVLTFGAGSRLTVL.

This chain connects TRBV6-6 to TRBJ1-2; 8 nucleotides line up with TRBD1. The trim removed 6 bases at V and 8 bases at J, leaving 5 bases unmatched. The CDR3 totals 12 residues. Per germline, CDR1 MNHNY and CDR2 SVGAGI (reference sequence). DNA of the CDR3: TGTGCCAGCAGCCCGGACAGGGACGGCTACACCTTC. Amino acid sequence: CASSPDRDGYTF.

The CDR3 loop is CASSLEGALGNYGYTF. The CDR3 nucleotides read TGTGCCAGCAGCTTGGAGGGGGCGCTGGGTAACTATGGCTACACCTTC. The gene calls are TRBV5-6 and TRBJ1-2; TRBD1 aligns across 7 bases. V shed 0 bases, J shed 1 base, and the junction held 6 bases outside the gene matches. CDR1 is SGHDT, CDR2 YYEEEE, per germline. The CDR3 totals 16 residues.

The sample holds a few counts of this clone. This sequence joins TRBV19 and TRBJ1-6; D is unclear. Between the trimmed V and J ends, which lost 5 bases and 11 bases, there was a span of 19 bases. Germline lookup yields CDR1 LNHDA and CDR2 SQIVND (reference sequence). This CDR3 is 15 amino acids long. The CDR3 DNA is TGTGCCAGTAGTGTCGCCGGGTCACGGGGTCCACCCCTCCACTTT. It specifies CASSVAGSRGPPLHF.

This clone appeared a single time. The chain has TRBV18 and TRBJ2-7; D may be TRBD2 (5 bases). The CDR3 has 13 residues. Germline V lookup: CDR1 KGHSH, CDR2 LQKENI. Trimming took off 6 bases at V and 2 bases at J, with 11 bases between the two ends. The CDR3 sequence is CASSTGIPYEQYF. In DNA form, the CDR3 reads TGTGCCAGCTCCACCGGGATTCCCTACGAGCAGTACTTC.

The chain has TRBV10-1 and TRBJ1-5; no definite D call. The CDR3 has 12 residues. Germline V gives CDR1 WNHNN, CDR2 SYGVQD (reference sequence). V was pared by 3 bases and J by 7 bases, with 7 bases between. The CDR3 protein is CASSDYEQPQHF. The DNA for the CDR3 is TGCGCCAGCAGTGATTATGAGCAGCCCCAGCATTTT.

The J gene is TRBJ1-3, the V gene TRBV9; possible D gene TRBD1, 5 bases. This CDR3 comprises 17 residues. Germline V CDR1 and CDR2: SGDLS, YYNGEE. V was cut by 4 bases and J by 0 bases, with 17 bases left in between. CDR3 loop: CASSPPRGGPSGNTIYF. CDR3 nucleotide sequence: TGTGCCAGCAGCCCCCCCCGGGGGGGACCCTCTGGAAACACCATATATTTT. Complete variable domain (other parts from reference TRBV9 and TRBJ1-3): DSGVTQTPKHLITATGQRVTLRCSPRSGDLSVYWYQQSLDQGLQFLIQYYNGEERAKGNILERFSAQQFPDLHSELNLSSLELGDSALYFCASSPPRGGPSGNTIYFGEGSWLTVV.

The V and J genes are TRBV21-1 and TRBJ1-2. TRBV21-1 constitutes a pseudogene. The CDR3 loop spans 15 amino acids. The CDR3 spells CASTPGDSINYGYTF. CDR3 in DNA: TGTGCCAGCACCCCGGGGGACTCAATTAACTATGGCTACACCTTC.

DNA for the CDR3: TGTGCAACCCACCGGGACACAACCTACGAGCAGTACTTC. It specifies CATHRDTTYEQYF. V gene TRBV30 combines with J gene TRBJ2-7; D perhaps matches TRBD1 (6 bases). The CDR3 is made up of 13 amino acids. CDR1 and CDR2 (germline): GTSNPN, SVGIG (reference sequence).

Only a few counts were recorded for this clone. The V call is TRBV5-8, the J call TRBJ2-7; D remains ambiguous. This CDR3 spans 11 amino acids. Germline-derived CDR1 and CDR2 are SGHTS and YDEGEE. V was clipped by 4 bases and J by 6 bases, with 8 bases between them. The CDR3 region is CASSHLSEQYF. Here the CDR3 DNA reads TGTGCCAGCAGCCATTTGTCCGAGCAGTACTTC. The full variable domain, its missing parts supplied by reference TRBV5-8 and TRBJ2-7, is EAGVTQSPTHLIKTRGQQATLRCSPISGHTSVYWYQQALGLGLQFLLWYDEGEERNRGNFPPRFSGRQFPNYSSELNVNALELEDSALYLCASSHLSEQYFGPGTRLTVT.

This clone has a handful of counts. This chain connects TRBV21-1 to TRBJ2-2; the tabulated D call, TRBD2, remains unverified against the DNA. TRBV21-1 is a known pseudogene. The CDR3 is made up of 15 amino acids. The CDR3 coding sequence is TGTGCCAGCAGCCCGACTAGCGGGACCACCGGGGAGCTGTTTTTT. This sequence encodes CASSPTSGTTGELFF.

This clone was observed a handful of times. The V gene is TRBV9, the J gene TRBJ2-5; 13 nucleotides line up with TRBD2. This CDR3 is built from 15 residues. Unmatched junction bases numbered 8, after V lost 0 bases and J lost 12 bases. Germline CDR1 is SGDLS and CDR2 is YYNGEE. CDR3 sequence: CASSVGGLAGHPEYF. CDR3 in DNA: TGTGCCAGCAGCGTAGGGGGACTAGCGGGGCACCCAGAGTACTTC.

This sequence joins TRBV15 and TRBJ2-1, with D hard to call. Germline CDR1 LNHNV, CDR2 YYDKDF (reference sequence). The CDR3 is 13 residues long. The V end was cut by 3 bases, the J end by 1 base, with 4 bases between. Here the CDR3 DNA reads TGTGCCACCAGCAGGGCTTCCTACAATGAGCAGTTCTTC. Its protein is CATSRASYNEQFF.

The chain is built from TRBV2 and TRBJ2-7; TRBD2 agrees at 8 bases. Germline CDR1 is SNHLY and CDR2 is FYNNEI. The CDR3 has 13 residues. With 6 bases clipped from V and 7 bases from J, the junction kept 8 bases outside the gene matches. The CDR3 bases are TGTGCCAGCAGCCGCCGGGGGGGCCATGAGCAGTACTTC. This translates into CASSRRGGHEQYF.

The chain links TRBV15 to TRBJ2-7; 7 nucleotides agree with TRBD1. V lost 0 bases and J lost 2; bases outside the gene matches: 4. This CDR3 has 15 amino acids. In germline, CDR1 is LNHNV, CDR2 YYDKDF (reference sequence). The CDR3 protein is CATSREQGSTYEQYF. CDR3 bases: TGTGCCACCAGCAGAGAACAGGGGAGTACCTACGAGCAGTACTTC.

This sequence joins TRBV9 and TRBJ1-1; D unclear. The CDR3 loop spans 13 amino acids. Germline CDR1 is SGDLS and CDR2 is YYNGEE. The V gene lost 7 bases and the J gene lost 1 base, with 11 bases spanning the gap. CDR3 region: CASGDGRNTEAFF. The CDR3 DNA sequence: TGTGCCAGCGGAGACGGGAGGAACACTGAAGCTTTCTTT.

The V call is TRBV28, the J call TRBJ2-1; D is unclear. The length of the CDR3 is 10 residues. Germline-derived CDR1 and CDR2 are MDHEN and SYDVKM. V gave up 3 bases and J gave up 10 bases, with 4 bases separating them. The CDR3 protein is CASSLSEQFF. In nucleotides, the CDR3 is TGTGCCAGCAGTTTGAGCGAGCAGTTCTTC.

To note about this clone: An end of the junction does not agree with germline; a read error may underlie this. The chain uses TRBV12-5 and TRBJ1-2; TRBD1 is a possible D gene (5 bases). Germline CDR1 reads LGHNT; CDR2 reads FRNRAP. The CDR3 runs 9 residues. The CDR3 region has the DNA TGTGCTAGTGGTTTGGGGGGCCTCTTC. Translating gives CASGLGGLF.

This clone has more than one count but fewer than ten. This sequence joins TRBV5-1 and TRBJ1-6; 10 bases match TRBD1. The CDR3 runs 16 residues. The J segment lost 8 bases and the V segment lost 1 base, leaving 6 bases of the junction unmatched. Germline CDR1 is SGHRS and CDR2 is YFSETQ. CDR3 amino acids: CASSLFQTGGDSPLHF. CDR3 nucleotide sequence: TGCGCCAGCAGCTTGTTTCAGACAGGGGGCGATTCACCCCTCCACTTT.

As DNA, the CDR3 is TGTGCCCCTAGCGGGGGGGCGCCCTACAATGAGCAGTTCTTC. Translation: CAPSGGAPYNEQFF. This chain connects TRBV5-8 to TRBJ2-1, with TRBD2 identical over 12 bases. The germline V gene encodes CDR1 SGHTS and CDR2 YDEGEE. Unmatched junction bases numbered 4, after V lost 10 bases and J lost 2 bases. This CDR3 has 14 residues.